This T cell receptor beta chain is drawn from a study of blood T cell repertoires in COVID-19. At the level of the study: Sites in the United States, Italy and Spain provided acute and convalescent COVID-19 samples. The analysed material was cDNA or gDNA that came from T cells, B-cell-depleted T cells, or PBMCs.

Original data processing: Cell counts per sample came from amplifying reference gene primers. Produced via immunoSEQ multiplex PCR; TCRdb's table is partial and in-frame only. The D gene and trimming were derived from the DNA, and the V and J assignments and clone size from that table. The repertoire consists of about 330,000 clones, with 65% to 85% occurring once and the leading ten covering approximately 1.3%. The sequenced material came from peripheral blood. The TCR originated in a woman between 45 and 65 years old with acute or convalescent COVID-19.

The CDR3 sequence is CASSAGTSGATDTQYF. The CDR3 coding sequence is TGTGCCAGCAGCGCCGGGACTAGCGGGGCCACAGATACGCAGTATTTT. The V call is TRBV11-2, the J call TRBJ2-3; 13 bases align to TRBD2. Germline V gene sequence: CDR1 SGHAT, CDR2 FQNNGV. J was trimmed by 2 bases and V by 5 bases; bases with no gene match: 4. The CDR3 length is 16 residues.